This T cell receptor beta chain appears in the sequencing data of a study of OX40 agonist ivuxolimab in advanced cancers. Study summary: Patient treatment consisted of intravenous ivuxolimab administration every 2 weeks at 0.01 to 10 mg/kg. Patients with hepatocellular carcinoma, melanoma, renal cell or head and neck cancer made up the dose-escalation patients. Whole-study findings and limits: The study did not work out the antigen specificity of the expanded peripheral T cells.

Sequencing used immunoSEQ multiplex PCR; TCRdb keeps in-frame clones, though not all of them. The data contain fewer than 65,000 clones, about 87% of them singletons. Note on this clone: What it binds is unknown.

The CDR3 extends over 12 amino acids. The germline gives CDR1 ENHRY, CDR2 SYGVKD. V was pared by 8 bases and J by 3 bases, with 3 bases of the junction left unmatched. This TCR was recovered from an adult with an advanced solid tumor such as melanoma, head and neck, liver or kidney cancer. The chain uses TRBV10-3 and TRBJ1-2; TRBD1 matches 7 bases. Sequenced material: CD4+ or CD8+ T cells sorted from blood, taken in a trial of the OX40 agonist ivuxolimab. The CDR3 region is CAIAGTDYGYTF. CDR3 nucleotides: TGTGCCATCGCCGGGACAGACTATGGCTACACCTTC.